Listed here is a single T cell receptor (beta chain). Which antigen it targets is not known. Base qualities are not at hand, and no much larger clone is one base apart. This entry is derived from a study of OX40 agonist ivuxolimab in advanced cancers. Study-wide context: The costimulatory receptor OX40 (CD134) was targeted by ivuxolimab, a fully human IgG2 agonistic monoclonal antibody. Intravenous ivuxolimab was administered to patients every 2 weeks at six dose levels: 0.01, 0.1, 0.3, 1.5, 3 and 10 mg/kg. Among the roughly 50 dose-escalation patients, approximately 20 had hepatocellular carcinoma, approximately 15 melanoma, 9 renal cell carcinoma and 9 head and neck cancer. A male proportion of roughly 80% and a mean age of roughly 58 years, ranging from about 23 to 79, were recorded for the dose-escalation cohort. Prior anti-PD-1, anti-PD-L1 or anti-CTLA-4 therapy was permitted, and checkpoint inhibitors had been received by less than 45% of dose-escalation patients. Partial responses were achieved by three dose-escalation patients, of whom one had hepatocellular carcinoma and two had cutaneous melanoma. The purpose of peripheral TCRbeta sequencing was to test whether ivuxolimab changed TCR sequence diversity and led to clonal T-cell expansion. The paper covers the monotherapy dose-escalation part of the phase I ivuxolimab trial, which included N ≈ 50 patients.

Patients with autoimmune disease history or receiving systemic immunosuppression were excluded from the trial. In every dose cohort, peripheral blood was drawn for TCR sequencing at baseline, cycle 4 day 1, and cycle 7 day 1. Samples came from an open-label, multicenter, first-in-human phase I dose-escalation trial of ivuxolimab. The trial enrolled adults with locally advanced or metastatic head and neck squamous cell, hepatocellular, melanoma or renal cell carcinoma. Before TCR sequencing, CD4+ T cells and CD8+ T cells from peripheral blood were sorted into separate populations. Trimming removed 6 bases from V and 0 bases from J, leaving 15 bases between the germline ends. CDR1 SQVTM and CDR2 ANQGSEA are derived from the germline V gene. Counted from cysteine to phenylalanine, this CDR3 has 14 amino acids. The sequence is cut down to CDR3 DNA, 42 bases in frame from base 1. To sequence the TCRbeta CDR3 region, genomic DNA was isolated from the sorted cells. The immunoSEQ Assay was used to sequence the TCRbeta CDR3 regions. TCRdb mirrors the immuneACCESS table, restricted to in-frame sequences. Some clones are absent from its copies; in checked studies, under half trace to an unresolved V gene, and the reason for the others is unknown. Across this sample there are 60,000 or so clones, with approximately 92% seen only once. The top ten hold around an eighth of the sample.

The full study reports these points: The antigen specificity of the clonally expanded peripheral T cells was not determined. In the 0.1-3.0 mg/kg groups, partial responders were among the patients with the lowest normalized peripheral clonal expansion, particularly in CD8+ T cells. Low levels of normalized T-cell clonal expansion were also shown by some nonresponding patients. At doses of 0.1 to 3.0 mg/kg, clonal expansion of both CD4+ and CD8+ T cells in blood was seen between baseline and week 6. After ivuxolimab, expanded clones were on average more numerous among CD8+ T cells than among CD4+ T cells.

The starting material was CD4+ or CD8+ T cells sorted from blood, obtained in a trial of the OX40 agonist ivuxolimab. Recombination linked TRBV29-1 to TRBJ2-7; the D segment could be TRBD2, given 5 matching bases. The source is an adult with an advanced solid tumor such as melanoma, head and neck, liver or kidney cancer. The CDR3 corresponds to CSVRTSGGSYEQYF. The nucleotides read TGCAGCGTGAGAACCAGCGGAGGCTCCTACGAGCAGTACTTC.